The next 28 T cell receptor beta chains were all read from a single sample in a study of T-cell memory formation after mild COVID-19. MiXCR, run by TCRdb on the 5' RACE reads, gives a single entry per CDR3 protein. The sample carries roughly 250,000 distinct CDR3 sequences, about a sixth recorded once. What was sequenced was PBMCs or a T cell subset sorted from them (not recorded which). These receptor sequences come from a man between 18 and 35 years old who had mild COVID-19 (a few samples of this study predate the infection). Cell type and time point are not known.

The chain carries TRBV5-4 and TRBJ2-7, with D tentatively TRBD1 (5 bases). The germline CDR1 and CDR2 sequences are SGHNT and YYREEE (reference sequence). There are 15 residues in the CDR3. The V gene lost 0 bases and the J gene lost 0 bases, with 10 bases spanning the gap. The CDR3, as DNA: TGTGCCAGCAGCTTGGACAGGCCGAGCTCCTACGAGCAGTACTTC. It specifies CASSLDRPSSYEQYF.

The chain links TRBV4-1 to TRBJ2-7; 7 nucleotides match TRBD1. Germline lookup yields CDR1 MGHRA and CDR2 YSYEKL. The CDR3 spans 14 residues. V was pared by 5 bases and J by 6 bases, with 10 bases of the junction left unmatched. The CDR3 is CASSVKQGLGEQYF. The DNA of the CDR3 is TGCGCCAGCAGCGTCAAACAGGGGTTGGGCGAGCAGTACTTC.

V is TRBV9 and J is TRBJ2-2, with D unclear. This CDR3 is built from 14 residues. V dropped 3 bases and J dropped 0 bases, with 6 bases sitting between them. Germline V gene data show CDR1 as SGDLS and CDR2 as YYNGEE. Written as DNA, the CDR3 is TGTGCCAGCAGCGGACCTCCGAACACCGGGGAGCTGTTTTTT. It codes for CASSGPPNTGELFF.

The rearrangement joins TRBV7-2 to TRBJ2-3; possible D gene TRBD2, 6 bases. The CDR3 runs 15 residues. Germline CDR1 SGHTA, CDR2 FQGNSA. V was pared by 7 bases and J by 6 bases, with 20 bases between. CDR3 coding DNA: TGTGCCAGCACCCTCCTGGGACTGGAGGGGGATACGCAGTATTTT. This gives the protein CASTLLGLEGDTQYF. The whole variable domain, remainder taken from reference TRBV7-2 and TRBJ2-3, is GAGVSQSPSNKVTEKGKDVELRCDPISGHTALYWYRQSLGQGLEFLIYFQGNSAPDKSGLPSDRFSAERTGGSVSTLTIQRTQQEDSAVYLCASTLLGLEGDTQYFGPGTRLTVL.

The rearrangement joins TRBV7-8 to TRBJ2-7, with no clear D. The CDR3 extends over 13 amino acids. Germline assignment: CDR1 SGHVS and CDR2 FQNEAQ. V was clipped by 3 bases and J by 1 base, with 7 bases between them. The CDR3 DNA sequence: TGTGCCAGCAGCTTCTTTGGGTCCTACGAGCAGTACGTC. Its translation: CASSFFGSYEQYV.

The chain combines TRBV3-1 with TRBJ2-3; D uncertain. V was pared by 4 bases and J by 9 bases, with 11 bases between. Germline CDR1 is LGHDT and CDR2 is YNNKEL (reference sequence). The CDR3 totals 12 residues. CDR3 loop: CASSPREITQYF. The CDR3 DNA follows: TGTGCCAGCAGCCCAAGGGAAATAACGCAGTATTTT.

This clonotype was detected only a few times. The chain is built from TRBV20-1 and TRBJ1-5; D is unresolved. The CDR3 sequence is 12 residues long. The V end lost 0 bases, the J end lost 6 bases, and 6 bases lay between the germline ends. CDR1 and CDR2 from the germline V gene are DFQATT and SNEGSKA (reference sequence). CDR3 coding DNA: TGCAGTGCTAGAGATAAAGGTCAGCCCCAGCATTTT. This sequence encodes CSARDKGQPQHF.

Here the CDR3 reads CASGRQANTGELFF. The CDR3 DNA reads TGCGCCAGCGGAAGGCAGGCGAACACCGGGGAGCTGTTTTTT. The chain employs TRBV5-1 and TRBJ2-2; unclear D gene. Germline CDR1 reads SGHRS; CDR2 reads YFSETQ. The V gene lost 7 bases and the J gene lost 0 bases, with 10 bases spanning the gap. The length of the CDR3 is 14 residues.

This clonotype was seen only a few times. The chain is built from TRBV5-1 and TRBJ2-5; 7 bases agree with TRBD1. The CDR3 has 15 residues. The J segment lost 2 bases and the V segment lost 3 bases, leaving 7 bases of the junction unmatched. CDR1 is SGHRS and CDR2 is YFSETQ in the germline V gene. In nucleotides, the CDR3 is TGCGCCAGCAGCTCGTTTGGGACAGATCAAGAGACCCAGTACTTC. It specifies CASSSFGTDQETQYF.

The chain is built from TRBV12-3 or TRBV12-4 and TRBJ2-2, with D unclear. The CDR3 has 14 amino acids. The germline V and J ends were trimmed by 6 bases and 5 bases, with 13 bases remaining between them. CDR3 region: CASSRTQPTGELFF. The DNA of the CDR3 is TGTGCCAGCAGCCGCACGCAACCTACCGGGGAGCTGTTTTTT.

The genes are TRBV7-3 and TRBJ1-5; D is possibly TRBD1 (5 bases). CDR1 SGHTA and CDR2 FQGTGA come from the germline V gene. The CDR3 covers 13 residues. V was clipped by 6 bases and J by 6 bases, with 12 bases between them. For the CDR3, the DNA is TGTGCCAGCAGTTACGGGAGGGGTCAGCCCCAGCATTTT. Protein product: CASSYGRGQPQHF.

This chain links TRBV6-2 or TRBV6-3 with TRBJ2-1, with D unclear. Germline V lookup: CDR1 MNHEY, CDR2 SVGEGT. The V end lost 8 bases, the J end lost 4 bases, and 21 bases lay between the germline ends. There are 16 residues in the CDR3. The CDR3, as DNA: TGTGCCAGCGCAAGTACAAGGGTATCCTTTTACAATGAGCAGTTCTTC. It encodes CASASTRVSFYNEQFF.

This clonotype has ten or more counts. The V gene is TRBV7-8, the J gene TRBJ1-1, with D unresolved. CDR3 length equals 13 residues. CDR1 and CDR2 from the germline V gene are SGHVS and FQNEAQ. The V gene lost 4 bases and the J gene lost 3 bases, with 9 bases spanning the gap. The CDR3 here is CASSYPPYTEAFF. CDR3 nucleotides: TGTGCCAGCAGCTACCCACCGTACACTGAAGCTTTCTTT.

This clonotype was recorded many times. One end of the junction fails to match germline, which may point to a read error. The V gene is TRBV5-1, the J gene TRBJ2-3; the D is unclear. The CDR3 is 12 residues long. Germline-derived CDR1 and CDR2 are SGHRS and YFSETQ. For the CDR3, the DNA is TGTGCCAGCAGTCGTGGGACAGATACGCAGTATTTT. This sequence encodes CASSRGTDTQYF.

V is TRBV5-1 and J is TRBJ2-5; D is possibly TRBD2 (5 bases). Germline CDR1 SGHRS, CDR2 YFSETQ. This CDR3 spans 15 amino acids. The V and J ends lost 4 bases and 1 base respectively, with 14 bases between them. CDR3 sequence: CASSITSVGQETQYF. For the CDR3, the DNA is TGCGCCAGCAGCATAACTAGTGTTGGCCAAGAGACCCAGTACTTC.

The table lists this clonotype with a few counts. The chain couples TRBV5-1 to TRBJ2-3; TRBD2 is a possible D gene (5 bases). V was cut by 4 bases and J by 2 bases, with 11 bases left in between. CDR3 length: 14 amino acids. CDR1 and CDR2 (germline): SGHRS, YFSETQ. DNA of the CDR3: TGCGCCAGCAGCGGAACGGGGTTCACAGATACGCAGTATTTT. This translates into CASSGTGFTDTQYF.

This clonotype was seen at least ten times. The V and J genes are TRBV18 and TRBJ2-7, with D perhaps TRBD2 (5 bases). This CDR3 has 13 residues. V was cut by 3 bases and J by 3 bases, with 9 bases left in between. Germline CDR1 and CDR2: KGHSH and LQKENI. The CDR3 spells CASSPPRGYEQYF. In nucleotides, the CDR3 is TGTGCCAGCTCACCCCCCCGGGGCTACGAGCAGTACTTC.

The CDR3 protein is CASSLRTGVDTEAFF. Written as DNA, the CDR3 is TGTGCCAGCAGCTTAAGGACAGGGGTTGACACTGAAGCTTTCTTT. V gene TRBV7-6 combines with J gene TRBJ1-1, with 9 bases lining up with TRBD1. Per germline, CDR1 SGHVS and CDR2 FNYEAQ. J was trimmed by 3 bases and V by 2 bases; bases with no gene match: 4. CDR3 length equals 15 residues.

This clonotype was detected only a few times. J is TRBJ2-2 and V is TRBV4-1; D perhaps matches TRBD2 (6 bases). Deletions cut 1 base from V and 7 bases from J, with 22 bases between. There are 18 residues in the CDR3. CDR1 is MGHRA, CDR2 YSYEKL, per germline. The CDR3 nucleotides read TGCGCCAGCAGCCAAGGGCCGGGGCTGACGGGGGAGATCGGGGAGCTGTTTTTT. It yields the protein CASSQGPGLTGEIGELFF.

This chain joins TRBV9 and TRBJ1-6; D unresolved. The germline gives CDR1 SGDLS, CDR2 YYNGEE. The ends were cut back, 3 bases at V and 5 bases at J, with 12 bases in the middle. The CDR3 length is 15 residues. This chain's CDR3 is CASSAAGWDNSPLHF. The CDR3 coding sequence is TGTGCCAGCAGCGCCGCGGGTTGGGATAATTCACCCCTCCACTTT.

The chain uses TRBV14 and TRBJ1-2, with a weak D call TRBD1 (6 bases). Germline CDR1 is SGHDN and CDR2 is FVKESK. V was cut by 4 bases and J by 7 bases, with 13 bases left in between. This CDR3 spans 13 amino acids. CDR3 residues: CASSPEEGVGYTF. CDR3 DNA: TGTGCCAGCAGCCCAGAGGAGGGGGTTGGCTACACCTTC.

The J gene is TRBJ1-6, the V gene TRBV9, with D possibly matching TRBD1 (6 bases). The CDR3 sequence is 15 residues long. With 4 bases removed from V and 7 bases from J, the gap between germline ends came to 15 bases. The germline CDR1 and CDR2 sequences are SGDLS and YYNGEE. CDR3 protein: CASSSRGGGNSPLHF. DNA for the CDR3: TGTGCCAGCAGCTCTCGAGGGGGTGGGAATTCACCCCTCCACTTT.

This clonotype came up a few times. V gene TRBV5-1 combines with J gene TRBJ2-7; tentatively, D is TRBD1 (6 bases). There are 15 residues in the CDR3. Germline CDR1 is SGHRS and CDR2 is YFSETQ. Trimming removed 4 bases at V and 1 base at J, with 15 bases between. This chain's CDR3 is CASSVTGTPSYEQYF. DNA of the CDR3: TGCGCCAGCAGCGTAACCGGGACACCATCCTACGAGCAGTACTTC.

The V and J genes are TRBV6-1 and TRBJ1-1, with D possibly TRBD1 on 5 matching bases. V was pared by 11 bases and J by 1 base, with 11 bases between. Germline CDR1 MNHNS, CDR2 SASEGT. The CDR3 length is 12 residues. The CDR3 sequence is CAVRGGNTEAFF. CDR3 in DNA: TGTGCCGTTCGGGGGGGGAACACTGAAGCTTTCTTT.

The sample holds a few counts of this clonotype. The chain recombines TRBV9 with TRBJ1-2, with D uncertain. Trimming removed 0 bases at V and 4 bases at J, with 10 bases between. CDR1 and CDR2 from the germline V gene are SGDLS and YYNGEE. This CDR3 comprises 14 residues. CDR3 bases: TGTGCCAGCAGCGTAGGGCCGGAAAGCTATGGCTACACCTTC. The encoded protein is CASSVGPESYGYTF.

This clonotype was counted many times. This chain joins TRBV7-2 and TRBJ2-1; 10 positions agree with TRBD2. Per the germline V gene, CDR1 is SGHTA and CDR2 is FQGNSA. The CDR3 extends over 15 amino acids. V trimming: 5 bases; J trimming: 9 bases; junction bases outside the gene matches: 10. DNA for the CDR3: TGTGCCAGCAGCCCACCCCAGCGGGGGGGTATTGAGCAGTTCTTC. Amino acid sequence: CASSPPQRGGIEQFF.

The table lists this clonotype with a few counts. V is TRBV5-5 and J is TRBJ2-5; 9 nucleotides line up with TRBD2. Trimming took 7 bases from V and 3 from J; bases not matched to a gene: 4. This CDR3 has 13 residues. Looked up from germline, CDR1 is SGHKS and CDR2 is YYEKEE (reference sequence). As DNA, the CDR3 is TGTGCCAGCCGATTAGCGGGAGAAGAGACCCAGTACTTC. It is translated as CASRLAGEETQYF.

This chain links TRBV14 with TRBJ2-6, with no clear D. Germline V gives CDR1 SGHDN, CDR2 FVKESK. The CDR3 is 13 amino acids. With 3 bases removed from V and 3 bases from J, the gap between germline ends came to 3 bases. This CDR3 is CASSQFGANVLTF. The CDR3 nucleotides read TGTGCCAGCAGCCAGTTTGGGGCCAACGTCCTGACTTTC.